Each of the 19 T cell receptor beta chains below was sequenced from the same sample in a study of T cells after yellow fever vaccination. TCRdb analysed the 5' RACE reads with MiXCR anew, one entry per CDR3 protein. Seen here are under 150,000 distinct CDR3 sequences, 7.7% observed once, and the top ten hold 0.55% to 0.9%. The sample in question was CD4+ T cells sorted from PBMCs, obtained 5 days after the yellow fever booster vaccination. Receptors originate from a young man who received the YFV17D yellow fever vaccine.

This clonotype has ten or more counts. The CDR3 sequence is CASSLLSGNEQFF. The CDR3 nucleotides are TGTGCCAGCAGCTTACTTAGCGGAAATGAGCAGTTCTTC. The chain couples TRBV5-6 to TRBJ2-1; D possibly corresponds to TRBD2 (6 bases). Trimming took off 2 bases at V and 7 bases at J, with 10 bases between the two ends. Germline-derived CDR1 and CDR2 are SGHDT and YYEEEE. This CDR3 is built from 13 residues. The entire variable domain, with the rest obtained from reference TRBV5-6 and TRBJ2-1, is as follows: DAGVTQSPTHLIKTRGQQVTLRCSPKSGHDTVSWYQQALGQGPQFIFQYYEEEERQRGNFPDRFSGHQFPNYSSELNVNALLLGDSALYLCASSLLSGNEQFFGPGTRLTVL.

This clonotype was seen many times. V and J are TRBV7-2 and TRBJ1-2; tentative D call: TRBD1 (5 bases). The CDR3 spans 13 residues. The germline V and J ends were trimmed by 2 bases and 8 bases, with 12 bases remaining between them. Germline V gene sequence: CDR1 SGHTA, CDR2 FQGNSA. The CDR3: CASSLQGVGGYTF. The DNA for the CDR3 is TGTGCCAGCAGCTTACAGGGAGTTGGAGGCTACACCTTC.

V gene TRBV7-2 combines with J gene TRBJ2-5, with D uncertain. Germline CDR1 and CDR2: SGHTA and FQGNSA. The CDR3 runs to 13 residues. Trimming shortened V by 5 bases and J by 1 base, and 8 bases separated the two germline ends. The CDR3 DNA follows: TGTGCCAGCAGCATTAACCTCCAAGAGACCCAGTACTTC. It specifies CASSINLQETQYF.

This clonotype was seen at least ten times. The chain links TRBV29-1 to TRBJ2-5; D possibly corresponds to TRBD2 (5 bases). The germline V and J ends were trimmed by 6 bases and 1 base, with 9 bases remaining between them. Germline V gives CDR1 SQVTM, CDR2 ANQGSEA. The CDR3 runs 12 residues. The CDR3 loop is CSVGLAQETQYF. The CDR3 DNA follows: TGCAGCGTCGGACTGGCCCAAGAGACCCAGTACTTC.

Worth noting for this clonotype: Given a much more abundant clone one base away, this may be a read error. The chain carries TRBV27 and TRBJ1-2; D gene unclear. The CDR3 is 13 amino acids. The germline V and J ends were trimmed by 4 bases and 2 bases, with 8 bases remaining between them. Germline V gene lookup returns CDR1 MNHEY and CDR2 SMNVEV (reference sequence). The CDR3 nucleotides are TGTGCCAGCAGTTCCGGGTCCAACTATGGCTACACCTTC. Residues: CASSSGSNYGYTF.

This clonotype was observed a few times. The chain employs TRBV6-5 and TRBJ2-6; D not resolved. CDR1 and CDR2 (germline): MNHEY, SVGAGI. Trimming left V 10 bases short and J 0 bases short, with 10 bases between. The CDR3 spans 14 residues. The CDR3 is CATLKSSGANVLTF. CDR3 nucleotides: TGTGCCACTCTTAAAAGCTCTGGGGCCAACGTCCTGACTTTC.

This clonotype came up many times. The V gene is TRBV27, the J gene TRBJ2-1; no definite D call. V gave up 8 bases and J gave up 7 bases, with 18 bases separating them. The CDR3 covers 14 residues. CDR1 and CDR2 (germline): MNHEY, SMNVEV (reference sequence). Here the CDR3 reads CASWVGSYRNEQFF. DNA for the CDR3: TGTGCCAGCTGGGTGGGATCTTATCGGAATGAGCAGTTCTTC.

This clonotype was detected ten times or more. This chain joins TRBV20-1 and TRBJ2-3; D gene ambiguous. Trimming took 0 bases from V and 4 from J, leaving 20 bases between them. Germline V gives CDR1 DFQATT, CDR2 SNEGSKA (reference sequence). The CDR3 extends over 17 amino acids. The DNA of the CDR3 is TGCAGTGCTAGAGAGGAACATCGGACCTCTCGGGCAGATACGCAGTATTTT. Translating gives CSAREEHRTSRADTQYF.

This clonotype was counted at least ten times. The CDR3: CASSDGTRDTQYF. Written as DNA, the CDR3 is TGCGCCAGCAGCGACGGGACTCGAGATACGCAGTATTTT. The chain recombines TRBV5-1 with TRBJ2-3; a weak D match, TRBD2 (6 bases). Per the germline V gene, CDR1 is SGHRS and CDR2 is YFSETQ. The CDR3 spans 13 residues. V was pared by 4 bases and J by 5 bases, with 11 bases between.

In this sample, this clonotype turned up many times. This chain connects TRBV29-1 to TRBJ2-7, with D possibly being TRBD1 (5 bases). The CDR3 length is 12 residues. Trimming shortened V by 6 bases and J by 2 bases, and 11 bases separated the two germline ends. Per the germline V gene, CDR1 is SQVTM and CDR2 is ANQGSEA. CDR3 DNA: TGCAGCGTAAATACAGGCCCCTACGAGCAGTACTTC. As protein: CSVNTGPYEQYF.

This clonotype was counted at least ten times. The chain joins TRBV4-2 to TRBJ2-1, with D uncertain. The germline V and J ends were trimmed by 0 bases and 4 bases, with 16 bases remaining between them. The length of the CDR3 is 17 residues. Germline V gene sequence: CDR1 LGHNA, CDR2 YNFKEQ. CDR3 coding DNA: TGTGCCAGCAGCCAAGAATTAGCTTCCAGCTATTACAATGAGCAGTTCTTC. Encoded protein: CASSQELASSYYNEQFF.

The chain recombines TRBV7-2 with TRBJ2-7; 7 nucleotides line up with TRBD2. The length of the CDR3 is 13 residues. V lost 4 bases, J lost 9 bases, and 9 bases stayed unmatched. Germline CDR1 SGHTA, CDR2 FQGNSA. The CDR3 spells CASSSERTSRQYF. DNA of the CDR3: TGTGCCAGCAGCTCCGAGCGGACTAGTCGGCAGTACTTC. Looking up the rest from reference TRBV7-2 and TRBJ2-7 gives the full variable domain: GAGVSQSPSNKVTEKGKDVELRCDPISGHTALYWYRQSLGQGLEFLIYFQGNSAPDKSGLPSDRFSAERTGGSVSTLTIQRTQQEDSAVYLCASSSERTSRQYFGPGTRLTVT.

The sample holds many counts of this clonotype. The chain links TRBV18 to TRBJ2-1; the match to TRBD2 covers 8 bases. Looked up from germline, CDR1 is KGHSH and CDR2 is LQKENI. With V trimmed by 5 bases and J by 5 bases, 5 bases remained unmatched. CDR3 length: 14 residues. CDR3 loop: CASSLGTRDNEQFF. The CDR3 DNA is TGTGCCAGCTCATTAGGGACTAGAGACAATGAGCAGTTCTTC.

This clonotype was picked up many times. The gene calls are TRBV30 and TRBJ2-7, with D maybe TRBD2 (5 bases). V gave up 3 bases and J gave up 5 bases, with 11 bases separating them. Germline V gene lookup returns CDR1 GTSNPN and CDR2 SVGIG (reference sequence). The CDR3 is 12 residues long. The CDR3 DNA follows: TGTGCCTGGAGAGAGGGAGCCCACGAGCAGTACTTC. Translation gives CAWREGAHEQYF.

This clonotype occurred many times. The chain uses TRBV12-3 or TRBV12-4 and TRBJ2-7; tentative D call: TRBD1 (6 bases). This CDR3 spans 15 amino acids. Trimming removed 5 bases from V and 3 bases from J, with 17 bases in between. DNA for the CDR3: TGTGCCAGCAGTCGATTCGCCCGGGACAACTACGAGCAGTACTTC. This sequence encodes CASSRFARDNYEQYF.

This clonotype has a count of ten or more. The CDR3 bases are TGTGCCAGCAGCCGGACAGGGGGCTTGGATGAAGCTTTCTTT. It yields the protein CASSRTGGLDEAFF. V gene TRBV4-2 combines with J gene TRBJ1-1; the match to TRBD1 covers 11 bases. This CDR3 is built from 14 residues. V lost 4 bases to trimming and J lost 7 bases; unmatched junction nucleotides: 5. The germline CDR1 and CDR2 sequences are LGHNA and YNFKEQ.

The V and J genes are TRBV7-8 and TRBJ1-2; 9 nucleotides agree with TRBD1. The CDR3 runs to 14 residues. V shed 5 bases, J shed 2 bases, and the junction held 3 bases outside the gene matches. Germline CDR1 is SGHVS and CDR2 is FQNEAQ. The CDR3 bases are TGTGCCAGCAGCCAGACAGGGGGAAACTATGGCTACACCTTC. It encodes CASSQTGGNYGYTF.

The rearrangement joins TRBV12-3 or TRBV12-4 to TRBJ2-6, with a tentative D call TRBD1 (5 bases). Trimming stripped 10 bases from V and 0 bases from J, with 22 bases between. The CDR3 is 18 residues long. The CDR3 here is CAICWWGGTISGANVLTF. The DNA for the CDR3 is TGTGCCATCTGTTGGTGGGGCGGAACCATCTCTGGGGCCAACGTCCTGACTTTC.

In its sample, this clonotype was seen many times. This chain uses TRBV7-9 with TRBJ2-7; D might be TRBD1 (6 bases). The CDR3 is made up of 12 amino acids. Per germline, CDR1 SEHNR and CDR2 FQNEAQ (reference sequence). Trimming shortened V by 4 bases and J by 5 bases, and 9 bases separated the two germline ends. This chain's CDR3 is CASSYRVHEQYF. The CDR3 bases are TGTGCCAGCAGCTACAGGGTTCACGAGCAGTACTTC.